This T cell receptor beta chain is drawn from a study of shared clonotypes between healthy human individuals. Study-level points and caveats: A handful of donors had roughly 5% of their naive CD4 clonotypes in common.

The CDR3 length is 14 residues. Trimming took off 4 bases at V and 1 base at J, with 9 bases between the two ends. Germline V gene sequence: CDR1 SGHRS, CDR2 YFSETQ. Regarding this clone: The antigen is undetermined.

Clones were sequenced by immunoSEQ multiplex PCR, and TCRdb holds only the in-frame ones, with some missing. This sample has some 2,100,000 clones; 90% to 96% occur once, and the top ten carry around 0.13%. The sequencing input was naive CD4+ T cells sorted from blood. Documented subset: CD45RA+ positively selected. The sequence derives from a man aged 18 to 30 in good health. The chain carries TRBV5-1 and TRBJ2-1; perhaps TRBD1 as D (5 bases). The CDR3 sequence is CASSETESYNEQFF. The CDR3 nucleotides read TGCGCCAGCAGCGAGACAGAGTCCTACAATGAGCAGTTCTTC.